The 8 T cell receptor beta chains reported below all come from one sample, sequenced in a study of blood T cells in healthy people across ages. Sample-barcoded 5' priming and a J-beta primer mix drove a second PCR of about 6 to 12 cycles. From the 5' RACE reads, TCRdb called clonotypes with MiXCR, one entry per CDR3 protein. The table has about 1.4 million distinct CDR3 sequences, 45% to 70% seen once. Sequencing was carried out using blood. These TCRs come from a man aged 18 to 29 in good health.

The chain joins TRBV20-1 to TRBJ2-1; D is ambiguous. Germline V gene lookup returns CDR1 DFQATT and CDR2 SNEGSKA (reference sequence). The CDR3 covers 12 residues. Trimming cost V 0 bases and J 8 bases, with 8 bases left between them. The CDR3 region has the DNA TGCAGTGCTAGAGATACCATACATGAGCAGTTCTTC. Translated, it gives CSARDTIHEQFF.

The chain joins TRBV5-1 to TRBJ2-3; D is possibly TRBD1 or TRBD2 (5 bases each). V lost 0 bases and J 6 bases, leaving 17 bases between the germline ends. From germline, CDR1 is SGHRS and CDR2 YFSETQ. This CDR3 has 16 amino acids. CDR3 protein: CASSLVGAETLDTQYF. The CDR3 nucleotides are TGCGCCAGCAGCTTGGTCGGGGCAGAGACTCTTGATACGCAGTATTTT.

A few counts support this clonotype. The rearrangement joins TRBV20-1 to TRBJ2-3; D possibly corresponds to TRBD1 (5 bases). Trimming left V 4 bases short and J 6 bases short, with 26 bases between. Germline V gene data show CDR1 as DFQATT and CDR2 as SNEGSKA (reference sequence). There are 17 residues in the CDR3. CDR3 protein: CSANPARGRTQADTQYF. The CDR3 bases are TGCAGTGCTAACCCGGCAAGGGGCAGAACCCAGGCGGATACGCAGTATTTT.

This CDR3 is CATSDRTGGVYGYTF. CDR3 sequence (DNA): TGTGCCACCAGTGACCGGACAGGGGGCGTCTATGGCTACACCTTC. This sequence joins TRBV24-1 and TRBJ1-2; 11 bases are shared with TRBD1. The germline V gene has CDR1 KGHDR and CDR2 SFDVKD. The CDR3 covers 15 residues. Trimming removed 4 bases from V and 4 bases from J; junction bases left unmatched: 4.

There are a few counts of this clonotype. Here the CDR3 reads CSVGSSGNQPQHF. CDR3 nucleotide sequence: TGCAGCGTGGGAAGTTCTGGCAATCAGCCCCAGCATTTT. This sequence joins TRBV29-1 and TRBJ1-5; the D is unclear. The CDR3 has 13 residues. CDR1 SQVTM and CDR2 ANQGSEA come from the germline V gene. Deletions cut 6 bases from V and 2 bases from J, with 11 bases between.

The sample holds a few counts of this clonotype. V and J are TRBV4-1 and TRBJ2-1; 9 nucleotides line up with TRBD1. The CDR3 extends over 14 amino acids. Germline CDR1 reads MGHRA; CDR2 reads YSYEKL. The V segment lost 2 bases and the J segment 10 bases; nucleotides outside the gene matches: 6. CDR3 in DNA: TGCGCCAGCAGCCAAAACAACAGGGGGCAAGAGCAGTTCTTC. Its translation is CASSQNNRGQEQFF.

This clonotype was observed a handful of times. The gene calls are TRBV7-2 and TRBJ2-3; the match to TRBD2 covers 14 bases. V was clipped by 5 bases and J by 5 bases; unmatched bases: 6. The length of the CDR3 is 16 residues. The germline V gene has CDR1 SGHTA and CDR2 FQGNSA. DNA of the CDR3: TGTGCCAGCAGCCAGGGACTAGCGGGAGAAGGAGATACGCAGTATTTT. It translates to CASSQGLAGEGDTQYF.

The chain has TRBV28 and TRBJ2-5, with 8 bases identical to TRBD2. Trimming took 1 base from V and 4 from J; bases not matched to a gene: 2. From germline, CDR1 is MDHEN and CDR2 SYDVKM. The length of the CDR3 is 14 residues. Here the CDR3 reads CASSLSGGVETQYF. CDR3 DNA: TGTGCCAGCAGTTTATCGGGGGGGGTAGAGACCCAGTACTTC.